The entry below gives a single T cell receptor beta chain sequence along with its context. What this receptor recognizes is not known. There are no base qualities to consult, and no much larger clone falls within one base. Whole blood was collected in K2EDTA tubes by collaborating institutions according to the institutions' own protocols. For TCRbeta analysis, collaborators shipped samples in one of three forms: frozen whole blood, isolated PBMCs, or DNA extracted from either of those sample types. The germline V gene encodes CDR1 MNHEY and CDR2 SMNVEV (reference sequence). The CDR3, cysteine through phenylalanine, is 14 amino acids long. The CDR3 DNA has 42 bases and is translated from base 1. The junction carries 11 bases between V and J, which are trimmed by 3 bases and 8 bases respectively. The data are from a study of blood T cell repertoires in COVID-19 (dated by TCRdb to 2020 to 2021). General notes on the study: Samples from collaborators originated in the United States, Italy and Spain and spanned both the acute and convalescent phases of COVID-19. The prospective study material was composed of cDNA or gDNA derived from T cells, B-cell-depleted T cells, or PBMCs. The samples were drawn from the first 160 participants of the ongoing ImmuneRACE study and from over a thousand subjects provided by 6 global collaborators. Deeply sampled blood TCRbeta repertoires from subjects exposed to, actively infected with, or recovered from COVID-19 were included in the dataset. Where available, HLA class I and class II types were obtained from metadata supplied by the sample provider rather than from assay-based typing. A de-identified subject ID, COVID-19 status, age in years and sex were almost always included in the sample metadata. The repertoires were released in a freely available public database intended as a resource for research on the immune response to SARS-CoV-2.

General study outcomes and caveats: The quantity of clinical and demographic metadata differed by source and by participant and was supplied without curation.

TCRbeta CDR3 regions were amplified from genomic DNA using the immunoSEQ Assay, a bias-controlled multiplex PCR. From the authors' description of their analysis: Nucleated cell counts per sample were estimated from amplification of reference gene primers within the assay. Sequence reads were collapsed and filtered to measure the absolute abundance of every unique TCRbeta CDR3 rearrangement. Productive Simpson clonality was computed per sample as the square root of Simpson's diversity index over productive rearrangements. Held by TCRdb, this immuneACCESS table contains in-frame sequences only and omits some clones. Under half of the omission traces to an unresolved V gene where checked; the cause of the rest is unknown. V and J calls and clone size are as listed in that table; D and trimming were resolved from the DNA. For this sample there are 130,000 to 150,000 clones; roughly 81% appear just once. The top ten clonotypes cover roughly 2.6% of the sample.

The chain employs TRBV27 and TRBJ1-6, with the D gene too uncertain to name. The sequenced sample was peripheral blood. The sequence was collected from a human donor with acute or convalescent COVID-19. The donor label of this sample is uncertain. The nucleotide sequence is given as TGTGCCAGCAGTTTTCTCGGGGAAGATTCACCCCTCCACTTT. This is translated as CASSFLGEDSPLHF.